A single sample gave rise to the 10 T cell receptor beta chains below, sequenced in a study of blood T cell repertoires in COVID-19. The protocol was immunoSEQ multiplex PCR, while the TCRdb copy is restricted to in-frame clones and leaves out a portion. Of about 220,000 clones detected, roughly 87% appear once; the ten largest clones hold 1.9%. Specimen: peripheral blood. These receptors were taken from a man in his forties with active or convalescent COVID-19.

For this clone: Other DNA sequences in this sample translate to the same CDR3. The chain links TRBV10-3 to TRBJ2-7, with TRBD2 identical over 11 bases. V lost 2 bases to trimming and J lost 3 bases; unmatched junction nucleotides: 0. Germline V lookup: CDR1 ENHRY, CDR2 SYGVKD. This CDR3 comprises 14 residues. The CDR3 loop reads CAISEGTSGYEQYF. Written as DNA, the CDR3 is TGTGCCATCAGTGAGGGGACTAGCGGCTACGAGCAGTACTTC.

The rearrangement uses TRBV3-1 (or the pseudogene TRBV3-2) and TRBJ2-1, with D possibly TRBD2 on 5 matching bases. Per the germline V gene, CDR1 is LGHDT and CDR2 is YNNKEL (reference sequence). Trimming stripped 2 bases from V and 6 bases from J, with 5 bases between. The CDR3 consists of 12 residues. The DNA for the CDR3 is TGTGCCAGCAGCCAAACTAGCAATGAGCAGTTCTTC. Translation: CASSQTSNEQFF.

The chain combines TRBV7-9 with TRBJ1-1; D unresolved. This CDR3 is built from 14 residues. Trimming removed 1 base at V and 6 bases at J, with 12 bases between. Germline assignment: CDR1 SEHNR and CDR2 FQNEAQ (reference sequence). The CDR3 coding sequence is TGTGCCAGCAGCTTAGTACAGCCCTACGCTGAAGCTTTCTTT. Protein sequence: CASSLVQPYAEAFF.

The chain recombines TRBV2 with TRBJ1-1; perhaps TRBD1 as D (6 bases). The V gene lost 6 bases and the J gene lost 4 bases, with 18 bases spanning the gap. Per germline, CDR1 SNHLY and CDR2 FYNNEI. The length of the CDR3 is 15 residues. CDR3 sequence: CASSKETGRGTEAFF. The CDR3 DNA follows: TGTGCCAGCAGCAAAGAGACAGGTAGGGGCACTGAAGCTTTCTTT.

The sample holds a few counts of this clone. The rearrangement joins TRBV7-3 to TRBJ1-2, with a possible D match to TRBD1 (6 bases). The ends were cut back, 1 base at V and 8 bases at J, with 14 bases in the middle. The length of the CDR3 is 14 residues. Germline V gene lookup returns CDR1 SGHTA and CDR2 FQGTGA. CDR3 loop: CASSLRGGSSGYTF. The CDR3, as DNA: TGTGCCAGCAGCTTAAGGGGGGGCAGCTCCGGCTACACCTTC. The full variable domain, completed using reference TRBV7-3 and TRBJ1-2, is GAGVSQTPSNKVTEKGKYVELRCDPISGHTALYWYRQSLGQGPEFLIYFQGTGAADDSGLPNDRFFAVRPEGSVSTLKIQRTERGDSAVYLCASSLRGGSSGYTFGSGTRLTVV.

V and J are TRBV5-1 and TRBJ2-3; D not resolved. The CDR3 consists of 15 residues. Germline V gene sequence: CDR1 SGHRS, CDR2 YFSETQ. Trimming took off 4 bases at V and 3 bases at J, with 15 bases between the two ends. CDR3 DNA sequence: TGCGCCAGCAGCCTGGGCCCCCTTGAGACAGATACGCAGTATTTT. It is translated as CASSLGPLETDTQYF.

The rearrangement links TRBV18 to TRBJ1-1, with D perhaps TRBD1 (5 bases). V lost 3 bases to trimming and J lost 1 base, with 18 bases between them. The length of the CDR3 is 17 residues. Germline V gene data show CDR1 as KGHSH and CDR2 as LQKENI. The CDR3 nucleotides are TGTGCCAGCTCACCTTTCGGGGGAGGAGGACCGAACACTGAAGCTTTCTTT. This translates into CASSPFGGGGPNTEAFF. Based on the CDR3 plus reference TRBV18 and TRBJ1-1, the full variable domain is NAGVMQNPRHLVRRRGQEARLRCSPMKGHSHVYWYRQLPEEGLKFMVYLQKENIIDESGMPKERFSAEFPKEGPSILRIQQVVRGDSAAYFCASSPFGGGGPNTEAFFGQGTRLTVV.

In its sample, this clone was seen a few times. V and J are TRBV6-2 or TRBV6-3 and TRBJ1-5, with 9 bases lining up with TRBD1. The CDR3 runs to 16 residues. V was pared by 2 bases and J by 2 bases, with 4 bases of the junction left unmatched. Germline values: CDR1 MNHEY, CDR2 SVGEGT. CDR3 loop: CASSYTTGGGNQPQHF. CDR3 sequence (DNA): TGTGCCAGCAGTTACACAACAGGGGGCGGCAATCAGCCCCAGCATTTT.

The genes are TRBV5-1 and TRBJ2-7; no reliable D call. The CDR3 runs to 13 residues. V was pared by 0 bases and J by 2 bases, with 6 bases between. Germline-derived CDR1 and CDR2 are SGHRS and YFSETQ. CDR3 sequence reads: CASSLAPAYEQYF. In DNA form, the CDR3 reads TGCGCCAGCAGCTTGGCCCCGGCCTACGAGCAGTACTTC.

The sample holds a few counts of this clone. The CDR3 sequence: CASSHRGDGYTF. DNA of the CDR3: TGTGCCAGTAGCCATCGGGGGGATGGCTACACCTTC. The rearrangement joins TRBV19 to TRBJ1-2; D possibly corresponds to TRBD1 (5 bases). Germline-derived CDR1 and CDR2 are LNHDA and SQIVND (reference sequence). The CDR3 covers 12 residues. V was pared by 6 bases and J by 6 bases, with 11 bases between. The full variable domain, with the rest looked up from reference TRBV19 and TRBJ1-2, is DGGITQSPKYLFRKEGQNVTLSCEQNLNHDAMYWYRQDPGQGLRLIYYSQIVNDFQKGDIAEGYSVSREKKESFPLTVTSAQKNPTAFYLCASSHRGDGYTFGSGTRLTVV.